One and the same sample provided the 14 T cell receptor beta chains below, sequenced in a study of T cells after posttransplantation cyclophosphamide. The naive gate required viable CD3+CD4+ or CD3+CD8+ cells with CCR7+CD45RA+CD45RO-CD95-CD27+CD28+ phenotype. Profiling relied on immunoSEQ multiplex PCR, and the TCRdb table lists in-frame clones only, not all of them. The sample contains approximately 28,000 clones, 90% to 95% of which appear only once. The sequenced sample consisted of naive CD4+ T cells sorted from PBMCs. The receptor set was obtained from a woman aged 55-70 years in good health, CMV-negative, and a related stem cell transplant donor.

This clone was seen a few times. This chain joins TRBV2 and TRBJ1-3; a possible D gene is TRBD1 (5 bases). Trimming shortened V by 3 bases and J by 0 bases, and 9 bases separated the two germline ends. The germline gives CDR1 SNHLY, CDR2 FYNNEI. The CDR3 runs 15 residues. CDR3 DNA sequence: TGTGCCAGCAGTGACAGGGCTGGCTCTGGAAACACCATATATTTT. Encoded protein: CASSDRAGSGNTIYF. Complete variable domain (other parts from reference TRBV2 and TRBJ1-3): EPEVTQTPSHQVTQMGQEVILRCVPISNHLYFYWYRQILGQKVEFLVSFYNNEISEKSEIFDDQFSVERPDGSNFTLKIRSTKLEDSAMYFCASSDRAGSGNTIYFGEGSWLTVV.

The rearrangement uses TRBV30 and TRBJ1-2, with 7 nucleotides matching TRBD1. Germline V gives CDR1 GTSNPN, CDR2 SVGIG (reference sequence). The length of the CDR3 is 16 residues. V gave up 2 bases and J gave up 2 bases; unmatched junction bases: 11. The CDR3 region is CAWSSPRTGSNYGYTF. CDR3 nucleotides: TGTGCCTGGAGTTCTCCCCGGACAGGTTCGAACTATGGCTACACCTTC.

The V and J genes are TRBV10-3 and TRBJ1-3; D remains unclear. Trimming cost V 5 bases and J 0 bases, with 8 bases left between them. The CDR3 extends over 14 amino acids. Germline CDR1 ENHRY, CDR2 SYGVKD. CDR3 residues: CAISPTSSGNTIYF. CDR3 nucleotide sequence: TGTGCCATCAGTCCAACAAGCTCTGGAAACACCATATATTTT.

The chain uses TRBV4-3 and TRBJ2-7; possibly TRBD1 for D (6 bases). Trimming took off 0 bases at V and 5 bases at J, with 14 bases between the two ends. There are 15 residues in the CDR3. Germline V lookup: CDR1 LGHNA, CDR2 YSLEER. The CDR3 DNA reads as TGCGCCAGCAGCCAAGAGCTCTACAGGGTCCACGAGCAGTACTTC. It specifies CASSQELYRVHEQYF.

V and J are TRBV28 and TRBJ2-7; D is unclear. CDR3 length equals 11 residues. Germline lookup yields CDR1 MDHEN and CDR2 SYDVKM. V lost 5 bases, J lost 1 base, and 3 bases lay in between. CDR3 residues: CASSESYEQYF. CDR3 coding DNA: TGTGCCAGCAGTGAGTCCTACGAGCAGTACTTC.

The chain carries TRBV9 and TRBJ2-3, with 9 nucleotides matching TRBD2. Germline V gene lookup returns CDR1 SGDLS and CDR2 YYNGEE. The CDR3 spans 17 residues. Unmatched junction bases numbered 13, after V lost 4 bases and J lost 4 bases. The DNA of the CDR3 is TGTGCCAGCAGCCCCTCCCTGCGTAGCGGGGGAGCAGATACGCAGTATTTT. Encoded protein: CASSPSLRSGGADTQYF.

The chain has TRBV5-1 and TRBJ2-2, with D possibly being TRBD2 (6 bases). Trimming left V 7 bases short and J 6 bases short, with 13 bases between. The CDR3 spans 13 residues. Per the germline V gene, CDR1 is SGHRS and CDR2 is YFSETQ. The CDR3 loop is CASSIRESGELFF. The CDR3 DNA follows: TGCGCCAGCTCAATTCGGGAGTCCGGGGAGCTGTTTTTT.

The chain recombines TRBV7-2 with TRBJ1-2, with D possibly TRBD1 on 5 matching bases. Germline CDR1 SGHTA, CDR2 FQGNSA. The CDR3 extends over 13 amino acids. V lost 2 bases to trimming and J lost 8 bases, with 12 bases between them. The CDR3 DNA sequence: TGTGCCAGCAGCTTATTCAGGGCGAGAGGCTACACCTTC. Its translation is CASSLFRARGYTF. Drawing the rest from reference TRBV7-2 and TRBJ1-2, the complete variable domain is GAGVSQSPSNKVTEKGKDVELRCDPISGHTALYWYRQSLGQGLEFLIYFQGNSAPDKSGLPSDRFSAERTGGSVSTLTIQRTQQEDSAVYLCASSLFRARGYTFGSGTRLTVV.

The chain has TRBV28 and TRBJ2-7, with 7 positions matching TRBD2. The V gene end was trimmed by 4 bases and the J gene end by 7 bases; junction bases not matched to a gene: 4. CDR1 and CDR2 from the germline V gene are MDHEN and SYDVKM. CDR3 length: 12 amino acids. CDR3 loop: CASSWGEGEQYF. CDR3 coding DNA: TGTGCCAGCAGTTGGGGGGAGGGGGAGCAGTACTTC.

The J gene is TRBJ1-2, the V gene TRBV9, with 8 bases identical to TRBD1. Germline values: CDR1 SGDLS, CDR2 YYNGEE. The CDR3 runs to 18 residues. The junction had 12 bases not matched to a gene; V was cut back by 2 bases and J by 0 bases. The CDR3 here is CASSVRGGQGLANYGYTF. The CDR3, as DNA: TGTGCCAGCAGCGTCAGGGGTGGACAGGGTTTAGCTAACTATGGCTACACCTTC.

The chain has TRBV7-2 and TRBJ2-3; TRBD1 aligns across 9 bases. The CDR3 contains 17 residues. Germline V gives CDR1 SGHTA, CDR2 FQGNSA. Germline trimming cut 5 bases from V and 3 bases from J; bases unmatched to any gene: 12. CDR3 in amino acids: CASSLRAGTGRTDTQYF. CDR3 nucleotide sequence: TGTGCCAGCAGCCTTAGGGCCGGGACAGGGAGGACAGATACGCAGTATTTT. Variable domain in full (rest from reference TRBV7-2 and TRBJ2-3): GAGVSQSPSNKVTEKGKDVELRCDPISGHTALYWYRQSLGQGLEFLIYFQGNSAPDKSGLPSDRFSAERTGGSVSTLTIQRTQQEDSAVYLCASSLRAGTGRTDTQYFGPGTRLTVL.

The chain couples TRBV7-3 to TRBJ2-1; TRBD1 matches at 8 bases. This CDR3 contains 15 residues. CDR1 is SGHTA and CDR2 is FQGTGA in the germline V gene. With 5 bases clipped from V and 4 bases from J, the junction kept 7 bases outside the gene matches. The CDR3 DNA follows: TGTGCCAGCAGCCTGCGCGACAGGGGATACAATGAGCAGTTCTTC. Translated: CASSLRDRGYNEQFF.

This chain joins TRBV7-3 and TRBJ1-3; perhaps TRBD1 as D (5 bases). Germline CDR1 SGHTA, CDR2 FQGTGA. The CDR3 is 17 residues long. V gave up 1 base and J gave up 4 bases, with 17 bases separating them. CDR3 DNA sequence: TGTGCCAGCAGCTTAAAGGGCGTGGGGGGGTCAGGAAACACCATATATTTT. Translation: CASSLKGVGGSGNTIYF.

The chain employs TRBV6-5 and TRBJ1-2, with 11 bases matching TRBD1. The CDR3 has 15 residues. Germline assignment: CDR1 MNHEY and CDR2 SVGAGI. J gave up 8 bases and V 10 bases, and 15 bases lay outside the gene matches. The CDR3 nucleotides read TGTGCCAATTTGGACAGGGGGCAGGTTAGGGGCGGCTACACCTTC. Protein sequence: CANLDRGQVRGGYTF.